A selection of T cell receptor beta chains follows, all from one sample in a study of blood T cells in healthy people across ages. MiXCR, run by TCRdb on the 5' RACE reads, gives a single entry per CDR3 protein. The sample contains around 500,000 distinct CDR3 sequences, 27% of which appear only once. The same data also contributed to another study, on T cells of mothers and their children.

Sequenced: blood. These receptors originate from a boy aged 2 to 10 in good health. The conserved cysteine and the conserved F or W are not part of the CDR3 here. D genes are given only for firm matches.

cdr3_aa,j_call,v_call,d_call,cdr3_length
ASTAGTGGTEAF,TRBJ1-1,TRBV19,TRBD1,12
ASSHSDRPYEQY,TRBJ2-7,TRBV4-3,NA,12
SVETGGEQY,TRBJ2-7,TRBV29-1,NA,9
ASSLGQGAEKLF,TRBJ1-4,TRBV5-5,TRBD1,12
ASRRLAGSAYEQY,NA,TRBV7-2,TRBD2,13
SVEAGQGFFVGYT,TRBJ1-2,TRBV29-1,TRBD1,13
ASSDRQDFQETQY,TRBJ2-5,TRBV25-1,NA,13
AWSVSAPATDTQY,TRBJ2-3,TRBV30,NA,13
ASRPGRQEETQY,TRBJ2-5,TRBV12-3/TRBV12-4,NA,12
ASSTAGNGETQY,TRBJ2-5,TRBV18,NA,12
AWSAGQQETQY,NA,TRBV30,NA,11
ASSLASELF,TRBJ2-2,TRBV5-6,NA,9
ASSQDLALSFYEQY,TRBJ2-7,TRBV4-3,NA,14
ASSTGYGTGESGANVLT,TRBJ2-6,TRBV7-9,TRBD1,17
SARDLTSGRAYGELF,TRBJ2-2,TRBV20-1,TRBD2,15
ASSLNSVGY,TRBJ2-3,TRBV7-2,NA,9
ASSFLDRGETQY,TRBJ2-5,TRBV12-3/TRBV12-4,TRBD1,12
ASSFTQGWGKETQY,TRBJ2-5,TRBV7-9,NA,14
SATSGQETQY,TRBJ2-5,TRBV20-1,TRBD2,10
ASSYSGGDSPLH,TRBJ1-6,TRBV6-2/TRBV6-3,NA,12
ASRAGRKNTEAF,TRBJ1-1,TRBV12-3/TRBV12-4,NA,12
ASSQPGTSENEQF,TRBJ2-1,TRBV12-3/TRBV12-4,TRBD2,13
ANGWDADYEQY,TRBJ2-7,TRBV12-5,NA,11
ASSQKKLRDYLKETQY,TRBJ2-5,TRBV4-1,TRBD2,16
ASSSGTSAHPIAPYEQY,TRBJ2-7,TRBV11-2,TRBD2,17
ASSLDPVGRGHETQY,TRBJ2-5,TRBV5-1,TRBD1,15
AISASGLTDTQY,TRBJ2-3,TRBV10-3,TRBD2,12
ASSWTGATNEKLF,TRBJ1-4,TRBV12-3/TRBV12-4,TRBD1,13
SVVSFGNEQF,NA,TRBV29-1,NA,10
ASSLRYRPYEQY,NA,TRBV12-3/TRBV12-4,NA,12
ASSAGTGEKLF,TRBJ1-4,TRBV19,NA,11
ASSPRGLVGRETQY,TRBJ2-5,TRBV18,TRBD2,14
ASSPKGTGDGYEQH,TRBJ2-7,TRBV5-6,NA,14
SVPGTKSYNEQF,TRBJ2-1,TRBV20-1,NA,12
ASSLVEGNEQF,NA,TRBV7-6,NA,11